Listed below are T cell receptor beta chains from one sample, sequenced in a study of shared clonotypes between healthy human individuals. Libraries were prepared by immunoSEQ multiplex PCR; TCRdb keeps only in-frame clonotypes and omits some of them. The table lists roughly 2.6 million clones, roughly 92% of them singletons. Material: naive CD4+ T cells sorted from blood. These receptors all come from a man between 18 and 29 years old in good health. CDR3s include the opening cysteine and the closing phenylalanine or tryptophan. D genes are given only for firm matches. For some rows the clone size is stated as once, few or many, or as a class when expanded; others skip it.

V	J	size	D	CDR3	DNA
TRBV18	TRBJ2-5	NA	NA	CASSAGYQETQYF	TGTGCCAGCTCAGCGGGCTACCAAGAGACCCAGTACTTC
TRBV5-4	TRBJ1-2	NA	NA	CASRDPRGYGYTF	TGTGCCAGCCGGGACCCCCGCGGCTATGGCTACACCTTC
TRBV5-1	TRBJ2-1	NA	NA	CASSIGPDNEQFF	TGCGCCAGCAGCATAGGGCCCGACAATGAGCAGTTCTTC
TRBV11-3	TRBJ2-7	NA	NA	CASSFGELPPYEQYF	TGTGCCAGCAGCTTCGGCGAGTTACCTCCTTACGAGCAGTACTTC
TRBV18	TRBJ1-1	NA	NA	CASSPPRDPNGLAFF	TGTGCCAGCTCACCACCCAGGGACCCTAACGGGCTAGCTTTCTTT
TRBV28	TRBJ1-1	once	TRBD1	CASSFQGTGNTEAFF	TGTGCCAGCAGTTTTCAGGGGACAGGGAACACTGAAGCTTTCTTT
TRBV7-6	TRBJ2-2	NA	TRBD1	CASSRSPGQGIGELFF	TGTGCCAGCAGTCGCTCGCCGGGACAGGGTATCGGGGAGCTGTTTTTT
TRBV27	TRBJ2-1	NA	NA	CASSADRILYNEQFF	TGTGCCAGCAGTGCCGACAGGATCCTCTACAATGAGCAGTTCTTC
TRBV7-2	TRBJ2-7	once	NA	CASSLVEGTYEQYF	TGTGCCAGCAGCTTAGTAGAGGGGACCTACGAGCAGTACTTC
TRBV14	TRBJ2-1	NA	TRBD2	CASSPTGGFEQFF	TGTGCCAGCAGCCCGACCGGGGGGTTTGAGCAGTTCTTC
TRBV7-9	TRBJ2-2	NA	NA	CASSLDRGTGTGELFF	TGTGCCAGCAGCTTAGATCGCGGGACGGGCACCGGGGAGCTGTTTTTT
TRBV28	TRBJ1-4	NA	NA	CASSRPNEKLFF	TGTGCCAGCAGTCGGCCCAATGAAAAACTGTTTTTT
TRBV6-5	TRBJ1-5	NA	NA	CASSRDKNQPQHF	TGTGCCAGCAGTAGGGACAAAAATCAGCCCCAGCATTTT
TRBV27	TRBJ2-3	NA	TRBD1	CASSRQGTDTQYF	TGTGCCAGCAGTCGACAGGGGACAGATACGCAGTATTTT
TRBV7-3	TRBJ2-1	NA	NA	CASSLGGTGYNEQFF	TGTGCCAGCAGCTTAGGCGGCACAGGGTACAATGAGCAGTTCTTC
TRBV19	TRBJ2-1	NA	NA	CASSPGPSLYNEQFF	TGTGCCAGTAGCCCGGGGCCTTCTCTCTACAATGAGCAGTTCTTC
TRBV28	TRBJ1-2	once	NA	CASSLGWDGYTF	TGTGCCAGCAGTTTAGGTTGGGATGGCTACACCTTC
TRBV5-4	TRBJ2-3	NA	TRBD2	CASSPRGSGAQDTQYF	TGTGCCAGCAGCCCCCGAGGTAGCGGGGCCCAAGATACGCAGTATTTT
TRBV5-4	TRBJ2-6	once	NA	CASSSTSGANVLTF	TGTGCCAGCAGCTCGACATCTGGGGCCAACGTCCTGACTTTC
TRBV27	TRBJ2-3	NA	TRBD1	CASSAGTGGFYTDTQYF	TGTGCCAGCAGTGCCGGGACAGGGGGTTTCTATACAGATACGCAGTATTTT
TRBV27	TRBJ1-2	NA	NA	CASSPGRGDGYTF	TGTGCCAGCAGCCCAGGACGGGGTGATGGCTACACCTTC
TRBV23-1	TRBJ2-7	NA	NA	CASSQPDRITYEQYF	TGCGCCAGCAGTCAACCCGACAGAATAACCTACGAGCAGTACTTC
TRBV7-2	TRBJ2-5	NA	TRBD1	CASSLPGGQETQYF	TGTGCCAGCAGCTTACCAGGGGGCCAAGAGACCCAGTACTTC
TRBV7-8	TRBJ1-1	NA	NA	CASSLWTENTEAFF	TGTGCCAGCAGCCTGTGGACGGAGAACACTGAAGCTTTCTTT
TRBV6-5	TRBJ1-6	NA	NA	CASTPGAKNSPLHF	TGTGCCAGCACCCCCGGAGCCAAGAATTCACCCCTCCACTTT
TRBV18	TRBJ1-5	once	NA	CASSPGLLNQPQHF	TGTGCCAGCTCCCCGGGACTGCTGAATCAGCCCCAGCATTTT
TRBV5-1	TRBJ1-1	NA	TRBD1	CASSLRAGGRNTEAFF	TGCGCCAGCAGCTTGAGGGCAGGGGGCAGGAACACTGAAGCTTTCTTT
TRBV9	TRBJ1-6	NA	NA	CASSVLLGGSPLHF	TGTGCCAGCAGCGTACTTCTAGGTGGTTCACCCCTCCACTTT
TRBV9	TRBJ2-3	NA	TRBD2	CASSALLAGGTDTQYF	TGTGCCAGCAGCGCACTACTAGCGGGAGGTACAGATACGCAGTATTTT
TRBV5-1	TRBJ2-5	NA	TRBD2	CASSSFPGEGTQYF	TGCGCCAGCAGCTCTTTTCCGGGGGAGGGGACCCAGTACTTC
TRBV4-3	TRBJ2-1	NA	TRBD2	CASSQDTGSGWSDEQFF	TGCGCCAGCAGCCAAGATACGGGTAGCGGGTGGTCGGATGAGCAGTTCTTC
TRBV5-6	TRBJ2-1	NA	NA	CASSFISNEQFF	TGTGCCAGCAGCTTCATCAGCAATGAGCAGTTCTTC
TRBV5-4	TRBJ2-5	NA	NA	CASSAPRGNLETQYF	TGTGCCAGCAGCGCCCCGAGGGGGAATTTAGAGACCCAGTACTTC
TRBV6-1	TRBJ2-7	NA	NA	CASSLPQTSYEQYF	TGTGCCAGCAGCCTACCCCAAACCTCCTACGAGCAGTACTTC
TRBV5-1	TRBJ2-7	NA	TRBD1	CASSLFTGVPYEQYF	TGCGCCAGCAGCTTGTTTACAGGGGTCCCCTACGAGCAGTACTTC
TRBV13	TRBJ2-4	NA	NA	CASQLWGAKNIQYF	TGTGCCAGTCAACTTTGGGGCGCCAAAAACATTCAGTACTTC
TRBV19	TRBJ2-5	NA	TRBD2	CASSKSGIKETQYF	TGTGCCAGTAGTAAGAGCGGGATTAAAGAGACCCAGTACTTC
TRBV5-1	TRBJ2-7	NA	NA	CASRLTFGSYEQYF	TGCGCCAGCAGACTTACGTTCGGCTCCTACGAGCAGTACTTC
TRBV1	TRBJ2-5	NA	NA	CTSSRLAGGFETQYF	TGCACCAGCAGCCGACTAGCGGGGGGTTTTGAGACCCAGTACTTC
TRBV5-4	TRBJ1-1	NA	TRBD1	CASSFAGQGERSEAFF	TGTGCCAGCAGCTTCGCCGGTCAGGGGGAAAGATCTGAAGCTTTCTTT
TRBV7-2	TRBJ1-3	NA	NA	CASSRYSGNTIYF	TGTGCCAGCAGCCGTTACTCTGGAAACACCATATATTTT
TRBV9	TRBJ2-2	NA	TRBD1	CASSVGVTGAGELFF	TGTGCCAGCAGCGTAGGAGTCACAGGGGCCGGGGAGCTGTTTTTT
TRBV2	TRBJ2-7	NA	TRBD1	CASKRLTGGAYEQYF	TGTGCCAGCAAACGACTGACAGGGGGCGCGTACGAGCAGTACTTC